This T cell receptor (beta chain) was obtained from a study of T cells expressing NK-cell markers. On the study more broadly: Repertoire data for TCR beta were derived from sorted T cells (CD3+CD56+NKG2C+, CD3+CD56+NKG2C- and CD3+CD56-NKG2C+). Serological testing identified seven of the eight sequenced donors as HCMV-seropositive and one as seronegative. Findings of the study overall: These clonotypes also led the CD3+CD56-NKG2C+ fraction in a handful of donors.

As for this clonotype: Its antigen is still unknown.

This CDR3 contains 14 residues. The germline V gene has CDR1 SGHNT and CDR2 YYREEE (reference sequence). What made the TCR beta cDNA was 5'RACE template switching with UMIs. After re-calling the 5' RACE reads, TCRdb lists one entry per CDR3 protein, DNA absent. The table lists about 370,000 distinct CDR3 sequences. The sequenced sample was blood T cells: a sorted CD56 or NKG2C T cell subset, CD4+ or CD8+ T cells, or bulk PBMC T cells (not recorded which). The source of this sequence is a woman in her forties or fifties in good health. The chain links TRBV5-4 to TRBJ2-1; checking the TCRdb D call of TRBD2 is not possible without DNA. The CDR3 reads CASSPRVAYNEQFF.